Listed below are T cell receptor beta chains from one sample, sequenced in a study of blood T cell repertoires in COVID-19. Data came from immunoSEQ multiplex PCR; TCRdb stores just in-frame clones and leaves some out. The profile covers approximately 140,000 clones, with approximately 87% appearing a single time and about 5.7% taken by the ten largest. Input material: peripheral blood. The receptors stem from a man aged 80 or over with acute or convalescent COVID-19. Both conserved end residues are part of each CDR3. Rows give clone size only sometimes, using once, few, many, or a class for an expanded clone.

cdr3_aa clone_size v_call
CASSAGASGGISTDTQYF NA TRBV5-4
CASRESPGTGELFF few TRBV2
CASSMEGLAGISTDTQYF NA TRBV19
CASSLDRSYGYTF NA TRBV27
CASSPLSALAGGPGQVPQYF NA TRBV18
CASSSGQGIKETQYF NA TRBV5-4
CASSFRTGGSNQPQHF NA TRBV28
CASSLGTGRKDEQFF NA TRBV11-3
CASSQLGQGGNTIYF NA TRBV3-1/TRBV3-2
CASSPRWGENTGELFF NA TRBV4-1
CASSLRLVGELFF once TRBV2
CASSKALEQGGEQFF NA TRBV19
CASSLGQGNIQYF NA TRBV5-8
CASSSADQETQYF NA TRBV12-3/TRBV12-4